The 9 T cell receptor beta chains listed next were all sequenced from one sample in a study of T cells in Graves' hyperthyroidism and ophthalmopathy. RNA transcripts were the template for amplifying TCR beta CDR3 regions. Using the HTBI primer set, a first-round RT-PCR was run on the TCR CDR3. TCRdb redid the calling of the multiplex PCR reads with MiXCR, one entry per CDR3 protein. This sample has around 240,000 distinct CDR3 sequences, with about 17% found just once. The sequenced sample was blood. The receptors originated from a young woman with Graves' ophthalmopathy.

There are many counts of this clonotype. The chain is built from TRBV20-1 and TRBJ1-1, with a weak D call TRBD1 (6 bases). Trimming shortened V by 3 bases and J by 0 bases, and 11 bases separated the two germline ends. CDR1 DFQATT and CDR2 SNEGSKA come from the germline V gene (reference sequence). This CDR3 comprises 14 residues. The CDR3 DNA follows: TGCAGTGCTAGGAGGGGGAGTGTGAACACTGAAGCTTTCTTT. This gives the protein CSARRGSVNTEAFF.

The chain uses TRBV6-5 and TRBJ2-7; 11 bases are a match to TRBD1. CDR3 length: 15 residues. The V and J ends lost 2 bases and 4 bases, in that order; junction bases with no gene match: 4. Germline CDR1 and CDR2: MNHEY and SVGAGI. This CDR3 reads CASSYRTGGGYEQYF. CDR3 nucleotides: TGTGCCAGCAGTTACCGGACAGGGGGCGGGTACGAGCAGTACTTC.

The chain uses TRBV9 and TRBJ2-1; the match to TRBD2 covers 12 bases. The CDR3 runs 17 residues. CDR1 is SGDLS and CDR2 is YYNGEE in the germline V gene. Losses at the gene ends were 0 bases for V and 9 bases for J; bases not matched to a gene: 10. The CDR3 DNA follows: TGTGCCAGCAGCGTAGGACGAAGACAGACTAGCGGGGGTGAGCAGTTCTTC. Protein: CASSVGRRQTSGGEQFF.

This clonotype was seen at least ten times. The chain recombines TRBV2 with TRBJ2-7; D might be TRBD1 or TRBD2, each matching 6 bases. Trimming shortened V by 7 bases and J by 4 bases, and 17 bases separated the two germline ends. The CDR3 consists of 14 residues. The germline V gene has CDR1 SNHLY and CDR2 FYNNEI. The CDR3 spells CASNGGRGVYEQYF. In DNA form, the CDR3 reads TGTGCCAGCAATGGGGGGCGAGGAGTGTACGAGCAGTACTTC.

Only a few counts were recorded for this clonotype. V and J are TRBV4-1 and TRBJ2-5; TRBD2 matches 10 bases. V lost 4 bases and J lost 4; bases outside the gene matches: 6. Per the germline V gene, CDR1 is MGHRA and CDR2 is YSYEKL. This CDR3 is built from 15 residues. The CDR3 here is CASSPAGGGGETQYF. CDR3 sequence (DNA): TGCGCCAGCAGCCCAGCGGGGGGGGGAGGAGAGACCCAGTACTTC.

This chain connects TRBV6-2 or TRBV6-3 to TRBJ2-6; maybe TRBD2 (5 bases). Trimming pared 2 bases from V and 10 bases from J, leaving 18 bases between. This CDR3 has 16 residues. Germline V CDR1 and CDR2: MNHEY, SVGEGT. For the CDR3, the DNA is TGTGCCAGCAGTTACCCGGGATTCTCTGGGGTTAACGTCCTGACTTTC. It specifies CASSYPGFSGVNVLTF.

This clonotype was seen repeatedly, ten times or more. J is TRBJ2-3 and V is TRBV5-1, with D unclear. Trimming took 4 bases from V and 1 from J, leaving 13 bases between them. Germline values: CDR1 SGHRS, CDR2 YFSETQ. CDR3 size: 15 residues. CDR3 nucleotide sequence: TGCGCCAGCAGCCCCACTAACCCGCGCACAGATACGCAGTATTTT. Translating gives CASSPTNPRTDTQYF.

The chain employs TRBV19 and TRBJ1-2; 10 bases agree with TRBD1. J gave up 9 bases and V 6 bases, and 16 bases lay outside the gene matches. Germline CDR1 reads LNHDA; CDR2 reads SQIVND (reference sequence). This CDR3 contains 16 residues. The CDR3 protein is CASSASGTGVVFSYTF. The CDR3 DNA sequence: TGTGCCAGTAGCGCTTCCGGGACAGGGGTAGTGTTCAGCTACACCTTC.

This clonotype showed up many times. The gene calls are TRBV5-4 and TRBJ2-3; D could derive from TRBD1 or TRBD2 (6 bases each). V gave up 2 bases and J gave up 6 bases, with 16 bases separating them. The CDR3 has 15 residues. Germline-derived CDR1 and CDR2 are SGHNT and YYREEE (reference sequence). CDR3 in DNA: TGTGCCAGCAGCTTCAGAGGGGGGCAAAAGGATACGCAGTATTTT. It codes for CASSFRGGQKDTQYF.